Shown below are 31 T cell receptor beta chains from a single sample sequenced in a study of CD8 T cells in ankylosing spondylitis. Their target antigens are unknown. General study findings and limits: A motif of eight or nine highly homologous TCR beta variants was seen as apparently characteristic of ankylosing spondylitis blood.

Using its own MiXCR run on the 5' RACE reads, TCRdb lists one record per CDR3 protein. The table records roughly 670,000 distinct CDR3 sequences, 19% of them present only once. The sequenced sample consisted of blood, either unsorted or a sorted T cell fraction (not recorded which). These receptors came from a male donor with ankylosing spondylitis.

At least ten counts were recorded for this clonotype. This chain uses TRBV5-1 with TRBJ2-1, with D perhaps TRBD1 or TRBD2 (5 bases each). Trimming took off 9 bases at V and 8 bases at J, with 21 bases between the two ends. Germline V gene sequence: CDR1 SGHRS, CDR2 YFSETQ. CDR3 length equals 14 residues. The CDR3, as DNA: TGCGCCACCGAACCGGGACCCCAAAGCTATGAGCAGTTCTTC. It yields the protein CATEPGPQSYEQFF.

This clonotype was seen a few times. J is TRBJ2-7 and V is TRBV5-1; D unclear. The germline gives CDR1 SGHRS, CDR2 YFSETQ. The length of the CDR3 is 14 residues. V lost 0 bases to trimming and J lost 2 bases, with 9 bases between them. The CDR3 DNA reads as TGCGCCAGCAGCTTGGTGGTAGGACCCTACGAGCAGTACTTC. It codes for CASSLVVGPYEQYF.

There are many counts of this clonotype. The gene calls are TRBV20-1 and TRBJ2-3, with no clear D. CDR1 is DFQATT, CDR2 SNEGSKA, per germline (reference sequence). The CDR3 covers 15 residues. The V end was cut by 4 bases, the J end by 2 bases, with 16 bases between. The CDR3 region is CSAIRGSSNTDTQYF. CDR3 coding DNA: TGCAGTGCTATTAGAGGTAGCTCTAACACAGATACGCAGTATTTT.

This clonotype was observed a few times. J is TRBJ2-1 and V is TRBV5-1; TRBD2 agrees at 13 bases. CDR3 size: 17 residues. Germline CDR1 and CDR2: SGHRS and YFSETQ. Losses at the gene ends were 1 base for V and 9 bases for J; bases not matched to a gene: 10. As DNA, the CDR3 is TGCGCCAGCAGCTTGCCAGGACTAGCGGGAGACAACGGTGAGCAGTTCTTC. Translating it yields CASSLPGLAGDNGEQFF.

The V call is TRBV12-3 or TRBV12-4, the J call TRBJ1-2; 8 nucleotides agree with TRBD1. V trimming: 1 base; J trimming: 8 bases; junction bases outside the gene matches: 3. The length of the CDR3 is 13 residues. The CDR3 sequence is CASSLGRGQGYTF. CDR3 DNA: TGTGCCAGCAGTTTAGGCAGGGGGCAAGGCTACACCTTC.

This clonotype occurred many times. This chain joins TRBV12-3 or TRBV12-4 and TRBJ1-3; D is uncertain. V was shortened by 0 bases and J by 0 bases, with 3 bases between the two germline ends. This CDR3 has 14 amino acids. CDR3 DNA: TGTGCCAGCAGTTTAGCAAACTCTGGAAACACCATATATTTT. Protein: CASSLANSGNTIYF.

Ten or more counts support this clonotype. The genes are TRBV4-1 and TRBJ2-7; D gene ambiguous. Trimming stripped 0 bases from V and 3 bases from J, with 6 bases between. The germline V gene has CDR1 MGHRA and CDR2 YSYEKL. The CDR3 loop spans 13 amino acids. DNA for the CDR3: TGCGCCAGCAGCCAAGAGGGATACTACGAGCAGTACTTC. This gives the protein CASSQEGYYEQYF.

The V and J genes are TRBV7-7 and TRBJ2-5; TRBD2 agrees at 10 bases. There are 15 residues in the CDR3. Per germline, CDR1 SSHAT and CDR2 FNYEAQ (reference sequence). The trim removed 2 bases at V and 3 bases at J, leaving 3 bases unmatched. CDR3 sequence: CASSLLAGVKETQYF. The CDR3 DNA reads as TGTGCCAGCAGCTTACTAGCGGGGGTAAAAGAGACCCAGTACTTC.

The chain joins TRBV27 to TRBJ2-3; the match to TRBD2 covers 9 bases. The germline V gene has CDR1 MNHEY and CDR2 SMNVEV (reference sequence). With 2 bases clipped from V and 5 bases from J, the junction kept 11 bases outside the gene matches. The length of the CDR3 is 17 residues. CDR3 in amino acids: CASSLRRASGIIDTQYF. CDR3 DNA: TGTGCCAGCAGTTTACGCCGCGCTAGCGGGATTATAGATACGCAGTATTTT.

This clonotype was seen a handful of times. The CDR3 coding sequence is TGCAGTGCTAGTTTGCGGGGATACGAGCAGTACTTC. This codes for CSASLRGYEQYF. The rearrangement links TRBV20-1 to TRBJ2-7; tentatively, D is TRBD2 (6 bases). Germline loops: CDR1 DFQATT, CDR2 SNEGSKA (reference sequence). The CDR3 has 12 amino acids. With 3 bases removed from V and 4 bases from J, the gap between germline ends came to 10 bases.

The chain has TRBV12-3 or TRBV12-4 and TRBJ2-7; TRBD1 might be the D (5 bases). V lost 4 bases and J lost 5, with 15 bases in between. CDR3 length: 14 amino acids. The CDR3 spells CASSSWAGRDEQYF. CDR3 DNA sequence: TGTGCCAGCAGTTCTTGGGCAGGGCGCGACGAGCAGTACTTC.

This clonotype was observed a handful of times. This sequence joins TRBV5-6 and TRBJ2-5; D is uncertain. The CDR3 has 14 amino acids. V was clipped by 4 bases and J by 0 bases, with 10 bases between them. Germline CDR1 and CDR2: SGHDT and YYEEEE. For the CDR3, the DNA is TGTGCCAGCAGCCAAGCTGCGTACCAAGAGACCCAGTACTTC. Its protein is CASSQAAYQETQYF.

The V call is TRBV4-3, the J call TRBJ2-1; 7 positions agree with TRBD2. Germline V gives CDR1 LGHNA, CDR2 YSLEER. The J segment lost 6 bases and the V segment lost 0 bases, leaving 8 bases of the junction unmatched. The CDR3 has 16 residues. The CDR3 DNA reads as TGCGCCAGCAGCCAAGATGGGGCGGGAGTGTTCAATGAGCAGTTCTTC. Translation gives CASSQDGAGVFNEQFF.

The table lists this clonotype with a few counts. This rearrangement joins TRBV30 to TRBJ2-2, with 7 bases lining up with TRBD2. Germline CDR1 reads GTSNPN; CDR2 reads SVGIG (reference sequence). Trimming took 2 bases from V and 2 from J; bases not matched to a gene: 2. This CDR3 spans 14 amino acids. For the CDR3, the DNA is TGTGCCTGGAGTTCTAGCGGCAACACCGGGGAGCTGTTTTTT. It is translated as CAWSSSGNTGELFF.

The CDR3 region has the DNA TGTGCCAGCAGTTCCCCCGGCCCTCAGCCCCAGCATTTT. Translation gives CASSSPGPQPQHF. The V call is TRBV6-2 or TRBV6-3, the J call TRBJ1-5, with no clear D. Germline V lookup: CDR1 MNHEY, CDR2 SVGEGT. The CDR3 has 13 residues. The V gene lost 4 bases and the J gene lost 6 bases, with 10 bases spanning the gap.

This clonotype was detected a few times. V gene TRBV12-3 or TRBV12-4 combines with J gene TRBJ2-1; 7 positions match TRBD2. J was trimmed by 4 bases and V by 7 bases; bases with no gene match: 10. The CDR3 totals 15 residues. The CDR3 DNA sequence: TGTGCCAGCACCCCAGTGGCTAGCGGTTACAATGAGCAGTTCTTC. Translated, it gives CASTPVASGYNEQFF.

The rearrangement uses TRBV7-9 and TRBJ1-5; D call uncertain. The V gene's germline CDR1 is SEHNR and CDR2 FQNEAQ (reference sequence). With 3 bases removed from V and 3 bases from J, the gap between germline ends came to 12 bases. This CDR3 region has 15 residues. CDR3 protein: CASSLGSSNNQPQHF. CDR3 sequence (DNA): TGTGCCAGCAGCTTGGGCAGCTCGAACAATCAGCCCCAGCATTTT.

V gene TRBV4-3 combines with J gene TRBJ2-7; 8 nucleotides line up with TRBD2. Germline CDR1 and CDR2: LGHNA and YSLEER. This CDR3 spans 16 amino acids. The junction had 6 bases not matched to a gene; V was cut back by 0 bases and J by 2 bases. CDR3 region: CASSQDISGKAYEQYF. For the CDR3, the DNA is TGCGCCAGCAGCCAAGACATTAGCGGGAAAGCCTACGAGCAGTACTTC.

This clonotype has only a few counts. The rearrangement links TRBV3-1 to TRBJ2-7; 9 positions match TRBD1. The CDR3 is 15 residues long. The germline V gene has CDR1 LGHDT and CDR2 YNNKEL (reference sequence). V dropped 5 bases and J dropped 4; count of bases not matched to a gene: 9. CDR3 sequence reads: CASSVRDRVPYEQYF. The CDR3 DNA is TGTGCCAGCAGCGTCCGGGACAGGGTGCCATACGAGCAGTACTTC.

There are a few counts of this clonotype. The chain carries TRBV29-1 and TRBJ1-2, with D hard to call. V lost 6 bases, J lost 5 bases, and 13 bases lay in between. Germline CDR1 and CDR2: SQVTM and ANQGSEA. The length of the CDR3 is 12 residues. The CDR3 here is CSVDTGGYGYTF. CDR3 DNA: TGCAGCGTCGACACCGGAGGATATGGCTACACCTTC.

Only a few counts were recorded for this clonotype. The J gene is TRBJ2-7, the V gene TRBV4-1; D is perhaps TRBD2 (5 bases). V gave up 2 bases and J gave up 7 bases, with 24 bases separating them. Germline V gene lookup returns CDR1 MGHRA and CDR2 YSYEKL. The CDR3 covers 17 residues. In DNA form, the CDR3 reads TGCGCCAGCAGCCAACCTCGGGGAGAGAACTACCTTAAAGAGCAGTACTTC. It yields the protein CASSQPRGENYLKEQYF.

The J gene is TRBJ1-1, the V gene TRBV6-1; a weak D match, TRBD1 (5 bases). This CDR3 region has 14 residues. The V and J ends lost 5 bases and 1 base respectively, with 11 bases between them. CDR1 and CDR2 from the germline V gene are MNHNS and SASEGT. The CDR3 DNA reads TGTGCCAGCAGTCATGGGGGGGAGAACACTGAAGCTTTCTTT. Protein sequence: CASSHGGENTEAFF.

The gene calls are TRBV30 and TRBJ2-5, with unresolved D. The germline V and J ends were trimmed by 0 bases and 6 bases, with 11 bases remaining between them. The V gene's germline CDR1 is GTSNPN and CDR2 SVGIG (reference sequence). This CDR3 spans 13 amino acids. CDR3 DNA sequence: TGTGCCTGGAGTGTCCCCGGCTTGCAGACCCAGTACTTC. Its protein is CAWSVPGLQTQYF.

The chain employs TRBV7-9 and TRBJ1-1; 10 positions match TRBD1. The CDR3 length is 17 residues. Losses at the gene ends were 5 bases for V and 4 bases for J; bases not matched to a gene: 13. The germline CDR1 and CDR2 sequences are SEHNR and FQNEAQ (reference sequence). The CDR3 DNA reads TGTGCCAGCAGCATGACACCGGGACAGGGGATCGGCACTGAAGCTTTCTTT. Translation: CASSMTPGQGIGTEAFF.

The chain carries TRBV30 and TRBJ2-5, with D perhaps matching TRBD2 (6 bases). This CDR3 region has 14 residues. V gave up 2 bases and J gave up 1 base, with 11 bases separating them. Germline CDR1 GTSNPN, CDR2 SVGIG (reference sequence). This CDR3 reads CAWSIAAFQETQYF. In DNA, the CDR3 is TGTGCCTGGAGTATAGCGGCCTTCCAAGAGACCCAGTACTTC.

V gene TRBV27 combines with J gene TRBJ2-7; D unresolved. Germline lookup yields CDR1 MNHEY and CDR2 SMNVEV (reference sequence). This CDR3 spans 14 amino acids. Trimming took 7 bases from V and 2 from J, leaving 15 bases between them. The CDR3 nucleotides are TGTGCCAGCAAAGAAAGGCTCCCTCCCTACGAGCAGTACTTC. It codes for CASKERLPPYEQYF.

This clonotype was observed a few times. The CDR3 region is CASSQSRRGSGNTIYF. CDR3 DNA: TGCGCCAGCAGCCAGAGCCGTAGGGGCTCTGGAAACACCATATATTTT. The gene calls are TRBV4-3 and TRBJ1-3; a weak D match, TRBD1 (5 bases). The length of the CDR3 is 16 residues. V was pared by 3 bases and J by 0 bases, with 12 bases between. CDR1 and CDR2 from the germline V gene are LGHNA and YSLEER.

This chain joins TRBV7-8 and TRBJ2-7; TRBD1 agrees at 10 bases. The germline gives CDR1 SGHVS, CDR2 FQNEAQ. Trimming took 0 bases from V and 6 from J; bases not matched to a gene: 5. There are 15 residues in the CDR3. CDR3 sequence: CASSLAGDRGGEQYF. The CDR3 DNA reads as TGTGCCAGCAGCTTAGCGGGGGACAGGGGAGGCGAGCAGTACTTC.

The gene calls are TRBV5-1 and TRBJ2-7; 10 bases map to TRBD2. CDR3 size: 15 residues. V was pared by 0 bases and J by 5 bases, with 5 bases of the junction left unmatched. The germline V gene encodes CDR1 SGHRS and CDR2 YFSETQ. CDR3 DNA sequence: TGCGCCAGCAGCTTGGGGAGCGGGGGGGCTGACGAGCAGTACTTC. It translates to CASSLGSGGADEQYF.

This clonotype was observed a handful of times. This chain joins TRBV7-9 and TRBJ1-1; D remains ambiguous. CDR1 is SEHNR and CDR2 is FQNEAQ in the germline V gene (reference sequence). V was cut by 5 bases and J by 0 bases, with 13 bases left in between. CDR3 size: 15 residues. CDR3 in DNA: TGTGCCAGCAGCCTCCTGGCCCTAATGAACACTGAAGCTTTCTTT. Its translation: CASSLLALMNTEAFF.

J is TRBJ2-1 and V is TRBV27; D might be TRBD1 (5 bases). The CDR3 is 15 residues long. V was trimmed by 6 bases and J by 0 bases, leaving 12 bases between them. Germline V lookup: CDR1 MNHEY, CDR2 SMNVEV (reference sequence). CDR3 bases: TGTGCCAGCAGCCACAGGTTGAGCTCCTACAATGAGCAGTTCTTC. This translates into CASSHRLSSYNEQFF.